Listed below are T cell receptor beta chains from one sample, sequenced in a study of blood T cell repertoires in COVID-19. Sequenced by immunoSEQ multiplex PCR; TCRdb stores in-frame clones only, minus some. The sample has a few hundred thousand clones, 90% to 95% seen once; the top ten hold 0.86%. Sequenced material: PBMCs or T cells enriched from blood (not recorded which). Source of these receptors: a woman aged 40 to 49 who had been exposed to COVID-19. The conserved cysteine and the conserved F or W are not part of the CDR3 here.

>TRBJ2-2|TRBV19
ASSIAGLARLANTGELF
>TRBJ2-1|TRBV7-2
ASSPTAGGEQF
>TRBJ2-7|TRBV30
AWGTSRAEQY
>TRBJ2-3|TRBV5-4
ASSLSSGMGTDTQY
>TRBJ1-3|TRBV7-2
ASSLAPDRAGNTIY
>TRBJ1-1|TRBV30
AWSVSRVQGLTEAF
>TRBJ1-1|TRBV18
ASSPRSAGNEAF
>TRBJ2-1|TRBV7-9
ASSRQMSSYNEQF
>TRBJ2-1|TRBV29-1
SAMGQGAYNEQF
>TRBJ2-1|TRBV7-8
ASSPLNGDYRNNEQF
>TRBJ2-6|TRBV5-1
ASSLQGPGANVLT
>TRBJ1-3|TRBV19
ASSLGLGNTIY
>TRBJ1-5|TRBV19
ATRDRGNQPQH
>TRBJ1-3|TRBV4-3
ASSLTVVLAQGSGNTIY
>TRBJ2-2|TRBV5-6
ASSKGQGAVAGELF
>TRBJ1-4|TRBV18
ASSPRQGTNEKLF
>TRBJ1-2|TRBV10-3
AISRDMHAVSFGYT
>TRBJ2-4|TRBV2
ASSDPKPGQKNIQY
>TRBJ1-2|TRBV6-2/TRBV6-3
ASSSPRTAPYGYT
>TRBJ1-1|TRBV30
AWSSSRAGVNTEAF
>TRBJ1-1|TRBV7-9
ASSLALGQNTEAF
>TRBJ2-7|TRBV5-1
ASSRLADGTYEQY
>TRBJ1-1|TRBV5-1
ASSLLRNTEAF
>TRBJ1-1|TRBV6-5
ASSYAGFEAF
>TRBJ2-6|TRBV14
ASSQDGKGWAGANVLT
>TRBJ1-5|TRBV27
ASSLGQMSNQPQH
>TRBJ2-1|TRBV3-1/TRBV3-2
ASSQSTGGYNEQF
>TRBJ2-7|TRBV28
ASSGRVLPREQY
>TRBJ2-1|TRBV10-1
ASSLADNEQF
>TRBJ2-7|TRBV7-2
ASSPSSGTYEQY
>TRBJ1-5|TRBV7-2
ASSLAVSQPQH
>TRBJ2-5|TRBV7-3
ASSCLGREGETQY
>TRBJ1-2|TRBV19
ASVRETGTVYGYT